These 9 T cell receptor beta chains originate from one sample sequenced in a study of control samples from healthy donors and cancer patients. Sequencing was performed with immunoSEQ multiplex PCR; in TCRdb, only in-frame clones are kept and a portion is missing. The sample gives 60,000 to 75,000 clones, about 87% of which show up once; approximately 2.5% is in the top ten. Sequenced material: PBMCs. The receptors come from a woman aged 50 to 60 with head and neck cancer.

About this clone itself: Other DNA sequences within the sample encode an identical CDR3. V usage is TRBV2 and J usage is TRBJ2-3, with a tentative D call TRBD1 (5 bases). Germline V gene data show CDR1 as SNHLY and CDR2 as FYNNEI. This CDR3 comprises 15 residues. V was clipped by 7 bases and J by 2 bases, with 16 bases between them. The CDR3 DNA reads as TGTGCCAGCACCGCAGACAGATGGAACACAGATACGCAGTATTTT. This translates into CASTADRWNTDTQYF.

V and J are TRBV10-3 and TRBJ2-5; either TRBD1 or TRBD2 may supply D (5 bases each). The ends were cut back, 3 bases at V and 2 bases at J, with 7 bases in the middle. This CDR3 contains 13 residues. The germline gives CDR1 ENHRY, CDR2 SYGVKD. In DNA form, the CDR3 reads TGTGCCATCAGTGACGGGGCTCAAGAGACCCAGTACTTC. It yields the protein CAISDGAQETQYF.

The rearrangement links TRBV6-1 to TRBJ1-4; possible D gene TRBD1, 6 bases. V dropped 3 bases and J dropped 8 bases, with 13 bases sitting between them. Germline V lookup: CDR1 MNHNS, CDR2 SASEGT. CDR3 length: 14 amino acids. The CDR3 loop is CASSETTGGEKLFF. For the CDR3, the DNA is TGTGCCAGCAGTGAGACGACAGGCGGGGAAAAACTGTTTTTT.

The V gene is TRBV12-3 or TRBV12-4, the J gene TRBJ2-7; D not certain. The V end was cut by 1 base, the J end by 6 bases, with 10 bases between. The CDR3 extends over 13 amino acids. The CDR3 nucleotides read TGTGCCAGCAGTTTAGGCTTAGGTGGCGAGCAGTACTTC. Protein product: CASSLGLGGEQYF.

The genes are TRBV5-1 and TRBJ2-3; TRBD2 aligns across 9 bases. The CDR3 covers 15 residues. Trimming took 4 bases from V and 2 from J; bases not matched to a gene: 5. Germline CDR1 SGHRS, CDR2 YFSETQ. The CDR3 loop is CASSLGLAYTDTQYF. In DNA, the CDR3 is TGCGCCAGCAGCCTGGGACTAGCCTACACAGATACGCAGTATTTT.

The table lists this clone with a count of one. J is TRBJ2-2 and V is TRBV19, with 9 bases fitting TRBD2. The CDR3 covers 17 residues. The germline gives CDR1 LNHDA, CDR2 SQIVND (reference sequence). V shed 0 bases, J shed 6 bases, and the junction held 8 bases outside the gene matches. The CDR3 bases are TGTGCCAGTAGTATAGAGCGGCTAGCGGGGCTGGCCGGGGAGCTGTTTTTT. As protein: CASSIERLAGLAGELFF.

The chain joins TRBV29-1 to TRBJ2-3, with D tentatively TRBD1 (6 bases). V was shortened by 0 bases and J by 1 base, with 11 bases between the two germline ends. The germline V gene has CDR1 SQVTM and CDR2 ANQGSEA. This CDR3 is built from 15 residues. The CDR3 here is CSVEDPGQGTDTQYF. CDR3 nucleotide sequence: TGCAGCGTTGAAGATCCGGGACAAGGCACAGATACGCAGTATTTT.

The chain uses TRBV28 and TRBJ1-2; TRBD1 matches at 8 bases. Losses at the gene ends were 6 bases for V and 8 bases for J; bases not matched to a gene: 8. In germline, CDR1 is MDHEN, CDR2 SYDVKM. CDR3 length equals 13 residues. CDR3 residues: CASSETGVGGYTF. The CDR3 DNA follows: TGTGCCAGCAGCGAGACAGGGGTAGGCGGCTACACCTTC.

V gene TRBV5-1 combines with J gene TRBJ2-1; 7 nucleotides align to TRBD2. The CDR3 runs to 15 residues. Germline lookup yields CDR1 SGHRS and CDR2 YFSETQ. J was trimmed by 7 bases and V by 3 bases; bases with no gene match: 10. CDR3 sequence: CASSSGPRGENEQFF. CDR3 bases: TGCGCCAGCAGCTCGGGACCCCGGGGGGAGAATGAGCAGTTCTTC.